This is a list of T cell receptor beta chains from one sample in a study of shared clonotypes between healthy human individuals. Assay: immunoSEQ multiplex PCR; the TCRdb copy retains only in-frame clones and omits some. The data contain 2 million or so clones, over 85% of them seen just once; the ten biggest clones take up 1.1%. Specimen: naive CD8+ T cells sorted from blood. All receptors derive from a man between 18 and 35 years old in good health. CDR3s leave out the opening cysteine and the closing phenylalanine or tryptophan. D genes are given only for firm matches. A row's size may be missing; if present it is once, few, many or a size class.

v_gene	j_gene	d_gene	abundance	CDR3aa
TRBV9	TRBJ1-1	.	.	ASSALQGWDTEAF
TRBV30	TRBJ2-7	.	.	AWSDLGRNYEQY
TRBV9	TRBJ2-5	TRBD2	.	ASSLSKTSGTQETQY
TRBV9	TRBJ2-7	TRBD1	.	ASSVTGQGGQEQY
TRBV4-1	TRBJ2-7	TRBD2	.	ASSQEAGEGSYEQY
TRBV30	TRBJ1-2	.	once	AWSLGPPGDGYT
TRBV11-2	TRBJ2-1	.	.	ASRQPPSNEQF
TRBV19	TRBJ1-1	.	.	ASRSAERAF
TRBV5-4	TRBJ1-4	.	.	ASSLGGGPEKLF
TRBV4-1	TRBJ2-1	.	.	ASSHHSDYYNEQF
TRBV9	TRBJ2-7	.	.	ASSVDDGSTGEQY
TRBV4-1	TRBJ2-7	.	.	ASSQDLESFPYEQY
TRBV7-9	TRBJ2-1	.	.	ASSLTGVLLYNEQF
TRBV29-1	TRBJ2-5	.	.	SVRGGETQY
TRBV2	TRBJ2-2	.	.	ASSDPWGAAGELF
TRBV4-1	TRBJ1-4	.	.	ASSLGPADEKLF
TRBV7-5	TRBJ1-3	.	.	ARSPGQLSGNTIY
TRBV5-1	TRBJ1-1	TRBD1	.	ASSLWTGGNTEAF
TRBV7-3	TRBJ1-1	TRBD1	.	ASSSPGTGLGAF
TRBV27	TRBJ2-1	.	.	ASTSLPLDEQF
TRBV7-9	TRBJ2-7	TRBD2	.	ASSLVGGRASYEQY
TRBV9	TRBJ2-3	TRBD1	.	ASSPGTVSTDTQY
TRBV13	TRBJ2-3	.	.	ASSLPRVRGASTDTQY
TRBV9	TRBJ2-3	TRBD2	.	ASSEAGADTQY
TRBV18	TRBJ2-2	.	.	ASSPPVREAGELF
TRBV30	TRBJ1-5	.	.	AWSLGNSNQPQH
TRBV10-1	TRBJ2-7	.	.	ASSEYPIPANSYEQY
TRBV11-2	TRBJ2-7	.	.	ASSWGRFYEQY
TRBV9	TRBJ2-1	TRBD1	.	ASSGTRRQGDNEQF
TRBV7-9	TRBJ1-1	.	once	ASSLSRNTEAF
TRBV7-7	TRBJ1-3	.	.	ASSLELSGNTIY
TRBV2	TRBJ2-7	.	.	ASSERTAGYEQY
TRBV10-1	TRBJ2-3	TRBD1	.	ASSESGGDTDTQY
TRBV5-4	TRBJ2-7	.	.	ASSPGGLPYEQY
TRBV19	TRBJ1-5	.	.	ASSIGHFNQPQH
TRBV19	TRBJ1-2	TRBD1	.	ASSLQGHYGYT
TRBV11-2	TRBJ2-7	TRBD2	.	ASSLGLAYEQY
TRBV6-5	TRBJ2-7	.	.	ASSYGGTGTHEQY
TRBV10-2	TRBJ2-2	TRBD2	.	ASKQREPTGELF
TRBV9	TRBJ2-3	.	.	ASSPGTESTDTQY
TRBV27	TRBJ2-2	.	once	ASSLSPGTYTGELF
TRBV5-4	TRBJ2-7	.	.	ASSWGNRSYEQY
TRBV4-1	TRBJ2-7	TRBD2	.	ASSQYRSTSGPSYEQY
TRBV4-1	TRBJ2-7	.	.	ASSQTPGTSYEQY
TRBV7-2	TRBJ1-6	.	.	ASSLATYSYNSPLH
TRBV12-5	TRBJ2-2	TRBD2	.	ASGLVLAGGPGELF
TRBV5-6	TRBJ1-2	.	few	ASSPLTEFYGYT
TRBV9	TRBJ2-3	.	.	ASSVEGGSTDTQY
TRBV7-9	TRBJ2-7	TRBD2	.	ASSLGGGSSSYEQY
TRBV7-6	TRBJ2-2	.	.	ASSPTSIDRTGELF
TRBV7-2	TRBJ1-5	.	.	ASSLVSNQPQH
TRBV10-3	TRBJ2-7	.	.	AISVGSSYEQY
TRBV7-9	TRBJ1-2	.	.	ASSLGGLAYGYT
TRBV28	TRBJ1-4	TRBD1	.	AVREQGWDEKLF
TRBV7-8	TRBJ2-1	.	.	ASSLPEGASYNEQF
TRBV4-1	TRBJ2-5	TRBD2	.	ASSQTVSGLAQY
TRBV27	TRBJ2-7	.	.	ASSPRGPSYEQY
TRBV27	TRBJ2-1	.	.	ASSFLGGDEQF
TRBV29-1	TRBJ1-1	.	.	SVLGVQNTEAF
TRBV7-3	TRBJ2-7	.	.	ASSIGRGRYEQY